This entry is about one TCR beta chain. Original handling: Reference gene primer amplification gave nucleated cell count estimates. Profiling relied on immunoSEQ multiplex PCR, and the TCRdb table lists in-frame clones only, not all of them. V, J and clone size reflect that table, while D and trimming were determined from the DNA. The table lists under 200,000 clones, roughly 85% of them singletons. The length of the CDR3 is 18 residues. Germline values: CDR1 KGHSH, CDR2 LQKENI. V dropped 1 base and J dropped 4 bases, with 22 bases sitting between them. These data belong to a study of blood T cell repertoires in COVID-19.

The clonotype comes from a man aged 55 to 70 with active or convalescent COVID-19. Material for sequencing was peripheral blood. This sequence joins TRBV18 and TRBJ1-2, with a tentative D call TRBD1 (5 bases). In DNA form, the CDR3 reads TGTGCCAGCTCACCACGTAGCCAAGGACCGCCGCAGGGCTATGGCTACACCTTC. As protein: CASSPRSQGPPQGYGYTF.